These 15 T cell receptor beta chains came from one sample sequenced in a study of STAT5B mutations in CD4+ large granular lymphocyte leukemia. Profiling relied on immunoSEQ multiplex PCR, and the TCRdb table lists in-frame clones only, not all of them. The data contain around 31,000 clones, about 74% of them seen just once; the ten biggest clones take up approximately 1%. Sequencing used CD4+ T cells from blood buffy coats. These receptor sequences come from a human donor in good health.

The CDR3 here is CASSLAFGSQETQYF. CDR3 in DNA: TGTGCCAGCAGCTTGGCCTTTGGCTCACAAGAGACCCAGTACTTC. This chain uses TRBV5-4 with TRBJ2-5; D uncertain. V was clipped by 0 bases and J by 2 bases, with 11 bases between them. The CDR3 contains 15 residues. Germline V gene lookup returns CDR1 SGHNT and CDR2 YYREEE (reference sequence).

This clone has a handful of counts. The chain joins TRBV9 to TRBJ1-1; D unclear. The CDR3 totals 14 residues. With 4 bases removed from V and 5 bases from J, the gap between germline ends came to 15 bases. Per germline, CDR1 SGDLS and CDR2 YYNGEE. The CDR3 protein is CASSPEVGGTEAFF. The CDR3, as DNA: TGTGCCAGCAGCCCTGAGGTAGGTGGTACTGAAGCTTTCTTT.

In its sample, this clone was seen a few times. The J gene is TRBJ1-3, the V gene TRBV11-2; possible D gene TRBD1, 5 bases. The CDR3 totals 14 residues. CDR1 is SGHAT and CDR2 is FQNNGV in the germline V gene. Between the trimmed V and J ends, which lost 1 base and 4 bases, there was a span of 8 bases. The CDR3 region has the DNA TGTGCCAGCAGCTTAGGCGGGGGAGGAAACACCATATATTTT. This codes for CASSLGGGGNTIYF.

This clone was detected a few times. The chain is built from TRBV28 and TRBJ1-6, with a tentative D call TRBD1 (5 bases). V was shortened by 5 bases and J by 9 bases, with 8 bases between the two germline ends. This CDR3 spans 12 amino acids. The germline V gene has CDR1 MDHEN and CDR2 SYDVKM. CDR3 sequence (DNA): TGTGCCAGCAGTGGTGGGGCTTCACCCCTCCACTTT. Its protein product is CASSGGASPLHF.

This clone was seen only once. The chain links TRBV27 to TRBJ2-6; unclear D gene. The CDR3 has 16 amino acids. The germline V gene encodes CDR1 MNHEY and CDR2 SMNVEV (reference sequence). Trimming stripped 2 bases from V and 0 bases from J, with 8 bases between. Here the CDR3 DNA reads TGTGCCAGCAGTTTAGTTCGGAGCTCTGGGGCCAACGTCCTGACTTTC. Protein sequence: CASSLVRSSGANVLTF. Filled out from reference TRBV27 and TRBJ2-6, the complete variable domain reads EAQVTQNPRYLITVTGKKLTVTCSQNMNHEYMSWYRQDPGLGLRQIYYSMNVEVTDKGDVPEGYKVSRKEKRNFPLILESPSPNQTSLYFCASSLVRSSGANVLTFGAGSRLTVL.

The chain is built from TRBV19 and TRBJ2-5; D possibly corresponds to TRBD2 (6 bases). Germline V CDR1 and CDR2: LNHDA, SQIVND (reference sequence). V was pared by 4 bases and J by 7 bases, with 22 bases between. This CDR3 is built from 16 residues. CDR3 DNA: TGTGCCAGTAGTAAACCGGGACTGCAAAGTGGTGTGACCCAGTACTTC. This translates into CASSKPGLQSGVTQYF.

The chain links TRBV4-2 to TRBJ1-1; no definite D call. The V end lost 4 bases, the J end lost 7 bases, and 13 bases lay between the germline ends. The CDR3 covers 13 residues. Germline V gene lookup returns CDR1 LGHNA and CDR2 YNFKEQ. Here the CDR3 reads CASSPVRVDEAFF. The CDR3, as DNA: TGTGCCAGCAGCCCCGTAAGGGTTGATGAAGCTTTCTTT.

J is TRBJ1-3 and V is TRBV6-5; 9 bases fit TRBD1. CDR3 length equals 16 residues. Trimming removed 4 bases from V and 4 bases from J; junction bases left unmatched: 8. Germline V gene data show CDR1 as MNHEY and CDR2 as SVGAGI. The CDR3 loop reads CASSLSGTGPGNTIYF. CDR3 in DNA: TGTGCCAGCAGTTTATCCGGGACAGGGCCCGGAAACACCATATATTTT.

The chain links TRBV2 to TRBJ1-3, with D maybe TRBD1 (5 bases). Germline-derived CDR1 and CDR2 are SNHLY and FYNNEI. CDR3 length: 17 residues. V was cut by 4 bases and J by 0 bases, with 16 bases left in between. The CDR3 DNA is TGTGCCAGCAGTGGGGGCTGGGGGGGAAGCTCTGGAAACACCATATATTTT. As protein: CASSGGWGGSSGNTIYF.

The count of this clone is one. This rearrangement joins TRBV5-6 to TRBJ2-1, with TRBD2 matching over 8 bases. CDR3 length: 16 amino acids. Germline V lookup: CDR1 SGHDT, CDR2 YYEEEE. After removal of 1 base from V and 5 bases from J, the junction contained 8 bases not matched to a gene. The CDR3 region has the DNA TGTGCCAGCAGCTTGTTCGGTCTAGCGGGTGACAATGAGCAGTTCTTC. Translated, it gives CASSLFGLAGDNEQFF.

CDR3 sequence (DNA): TGTGCCAGCAGCGCGAGGGACTATTTCACAGATACGCAGTATTTT. Its protein product is CASSARDYFTDTQYF. The chain combines TRBV11-2 with TRBJ2-3, with 7 bases that match TRBD2. CDR1 and CDR2 (germline): SGHAT, FQNNGV. The junction had 7 bases not matched to a gene; V was cut back by 5 bases and J by 2 bases. The CDR3 spans 15 residues.

The V call is TRBV7-2, the J call TRBJ2-7; 7 bases fit TRBD2. The CDR3 loop spans 16 amino acids. The V segment lost 4 bases and the J segment 0 bases; nucleotides outside the gene matches: 9. Germline V lookup: CDR1 SGHTA, CDR2 FQGNSA. In DNA, the CDR3 is TGTGCCAGCAGCTGGAGAAGCGGGATAACCTCCTACGAGCAGTACTTC. Amino acids: CASSWRSGITSYEQYF.

The rearrangement links TRBV14 to TRBJ1-3; possible D gene TRBD1, 5 bases. This CDR3 spans 13 amino acids. Between the trimmed V and J ends, which lost 6 bases and 4 bases, there was a span of 10 bases. Germline lookup yields CDR1 SGHDN and CDR2 FVKESK. CDR3 sequence reads: CASRRGVGNTIYF. The CDR3 DNA sequence: TGTGCCAGCAGGCGAGGGGTCGGAAACACCATATATTTT.

This chain links TRBV18 with TRBJ2-1, with 7 nucleotides matching TRBD2. This CDR3 is 15 amino acids long. The germline gives CDR1 KGHSH, CDR2 LQKENI. The ends lost 4 bases at V and 8 bases at J; junction bases unmatched: 11. CDR3 nucleotide sequence: TGTGCCAGCTCACTTAGCATCGGGGAGGGATATGAGCAGTTCTTC. Residues: CASSLSIGEGYEQFF.

The rearrangement uses TRBV5-4 and TRBJ2-1; D remains ambiguous. Germline V gene sequence: CDR1 SGHNT, CDR2 YYREEE (reference sequence). The CDR3 sequence is 11 residues long. V was clipped by 0 bases and J by 9 bases, with 4 bases between them. The chain's CDR3 is CASSLESEQFF. For the CDR3, the DNA is TGTGCCAGCAGCTTGGAGAGTGAGCAGTTCTTC.